This record concerns one TCR beta chain sequence. Its antigen is not identified. Stated treatment: around 19 received Ad26.COV2.S at low or high dose, single or two shots; 5 received placebo; per-sample allocation not given. Samples analyzed were those drawn on day 63 after the first vaccine or placebo injection. An adult aged 18-55 years in Boston served as the donor. Clones were sequenced by immunoSEQ multiplex PCR, and TCRdb holds only the in-frame ones, with some missing. This sample yields some 240,000 clones, of which roughly 85% are seen a single time; about 2.7% belongs to the top ten. This sample was included in a study of Ad26.COV2.S vaccination and SARS-CoV-2 variants. About the study: Ad26.COV2.S arm of COV1001 included the donor.

Germline assignment: CDR1 SGHDT and CDR2 YYEEEE. This CDR3 has 16 amino acids. V lost 6 bases, J lost 0 bases, and 13 bases lay in between. Study-wide results and caveats: Higher spike-specific TCR breadth was found in vaccine recipients than in placebo recipients. CD8+ and CD4+ T cells specific for spike reportedly responded with substantial breadth after vaccination.

The TCR comes from a person aged 18-65 years who received the Ad26.COV2.S COVID-19 vaccine or a placebo. The V and J genes are TRBV5-6 and TRBJ2-6; TRBD2 is a possible D gene (5 bases). The material was peripheral blood, obtained in a trial of Ad26.COV2.S vaccine versus placebo. The CDR3: CASNPKRRSGANVLTF. CDR3 bases: TGTGCCAGCAACCCCAAGCGGCGCTCTGGGGCCAACGTCCTGACTTTC.